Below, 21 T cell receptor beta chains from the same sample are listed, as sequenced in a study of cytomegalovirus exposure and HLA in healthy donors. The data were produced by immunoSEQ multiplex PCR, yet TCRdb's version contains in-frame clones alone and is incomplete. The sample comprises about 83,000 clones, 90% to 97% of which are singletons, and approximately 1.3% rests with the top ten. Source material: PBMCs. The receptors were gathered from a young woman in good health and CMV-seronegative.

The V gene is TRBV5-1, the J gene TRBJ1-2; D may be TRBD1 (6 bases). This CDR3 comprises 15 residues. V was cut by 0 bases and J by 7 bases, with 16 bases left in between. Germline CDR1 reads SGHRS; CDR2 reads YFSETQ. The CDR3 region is CASSLEPRQAAGYTF. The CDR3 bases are TGCGCCAGCAGCTTGGAACCGAGACAGGCCGCTGGCTACACCTTC.

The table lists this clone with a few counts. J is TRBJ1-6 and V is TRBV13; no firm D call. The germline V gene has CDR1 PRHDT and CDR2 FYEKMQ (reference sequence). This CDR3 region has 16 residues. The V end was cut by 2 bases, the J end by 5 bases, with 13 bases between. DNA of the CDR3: TGTGCCAGCAGCTTAATGTGGGGAGGCGATAATTCACCCCTCCACTTT. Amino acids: CASSLMWGGDNSPLHF.

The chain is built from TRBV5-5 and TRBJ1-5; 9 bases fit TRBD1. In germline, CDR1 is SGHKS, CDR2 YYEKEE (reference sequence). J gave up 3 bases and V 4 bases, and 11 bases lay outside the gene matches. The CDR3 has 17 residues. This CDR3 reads CASSLGQGLMANQPQHF. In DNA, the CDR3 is TGTGCCAGCAGCCTGGGACAGGGTCTGATGGCCAATCAGCCCCAGCATTTT.

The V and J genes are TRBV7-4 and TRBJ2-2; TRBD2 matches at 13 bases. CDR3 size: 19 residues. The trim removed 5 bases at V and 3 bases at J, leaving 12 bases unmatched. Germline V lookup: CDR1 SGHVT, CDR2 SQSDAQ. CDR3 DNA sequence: TGTGCCAGCAGCGGTACTAGCGGGAGGGCCGGGCGTTACACCGGGGAGCTGTTTTTT. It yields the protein CASSGTSGRAGRYTGELFF.

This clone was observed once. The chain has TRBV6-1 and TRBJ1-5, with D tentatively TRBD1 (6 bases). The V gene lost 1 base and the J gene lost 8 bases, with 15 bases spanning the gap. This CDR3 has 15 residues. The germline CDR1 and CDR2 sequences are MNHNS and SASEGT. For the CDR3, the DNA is TGTGCCAGCAGTGAAGTAGGACACCCAGGGGAGCCCCAGCATTTT. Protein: CASSEVGHPGEPQHF.

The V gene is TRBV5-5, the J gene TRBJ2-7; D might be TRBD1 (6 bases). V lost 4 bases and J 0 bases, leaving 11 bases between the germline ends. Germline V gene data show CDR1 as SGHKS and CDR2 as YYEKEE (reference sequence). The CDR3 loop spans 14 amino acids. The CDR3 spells CASSLTGSSYEQYF. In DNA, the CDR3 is TGTGCCAGCAGCCTGACAGGATCCTCCTACGAGCAGTACTTC.

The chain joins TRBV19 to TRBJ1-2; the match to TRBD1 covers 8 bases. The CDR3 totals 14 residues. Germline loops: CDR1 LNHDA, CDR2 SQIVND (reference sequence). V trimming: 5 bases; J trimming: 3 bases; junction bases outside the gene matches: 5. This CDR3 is CASSPTGADYGYTF. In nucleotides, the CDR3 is TGTGCCAGTAGTCCGACAGGGGCTGACTATGGCTACACCTTC.

CDR3: CASSPAGGTYNEQFF. In DNA, the CDR3 is TGTGCCAGCTCACCGGCAGGGGGCACCTACAATGAGCAGTTCTTC. The chain combines TRBV18 with TRBJ2-1; 8 bases are a match to TRBD1. Trimming at V came to 3 bases and at J to 2 bases, leaving 3 bases not matched to a gene. The CDR3 has 15 amino acids. Looked up from germline, CDR1 is KGHSH and CDR2 is LQKENI.

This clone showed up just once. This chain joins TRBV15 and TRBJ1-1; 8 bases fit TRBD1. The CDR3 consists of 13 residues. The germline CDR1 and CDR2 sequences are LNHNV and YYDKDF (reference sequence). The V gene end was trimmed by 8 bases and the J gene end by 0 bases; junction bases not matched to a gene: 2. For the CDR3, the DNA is TGTGCCACCGGGACAGGAGTGAACACTGAAGCTTTCTTT. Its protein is CATGTGVNTEAFF. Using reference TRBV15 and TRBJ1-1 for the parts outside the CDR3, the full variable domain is DAMVIQNPRYQVTQFGKPVTLSCSQTLNHNVMYWYQQKSSQAPKLLFHYYDKDFNNEADTPDNFQSRRPNTSFCFLDIRSPGLGDTAMYLCATGTGVNTEAFFGQGTRLTVV.

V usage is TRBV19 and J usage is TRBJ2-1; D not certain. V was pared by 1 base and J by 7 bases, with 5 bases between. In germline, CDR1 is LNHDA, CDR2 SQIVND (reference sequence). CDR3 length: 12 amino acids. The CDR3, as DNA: TGTGCCAGTAGTATAGCAGGAAATGAGCAGTTCTTC. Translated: CASSIAGNEQFF.

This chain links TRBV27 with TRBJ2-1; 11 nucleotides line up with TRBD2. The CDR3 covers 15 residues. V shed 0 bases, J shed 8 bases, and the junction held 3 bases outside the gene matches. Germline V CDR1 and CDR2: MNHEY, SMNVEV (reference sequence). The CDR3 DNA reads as TGTGCCAGCAGTTTATCTTATAGCGGGAGGGATGAGCAGTTCTTC. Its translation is CASSLSYSGRDEQFF.

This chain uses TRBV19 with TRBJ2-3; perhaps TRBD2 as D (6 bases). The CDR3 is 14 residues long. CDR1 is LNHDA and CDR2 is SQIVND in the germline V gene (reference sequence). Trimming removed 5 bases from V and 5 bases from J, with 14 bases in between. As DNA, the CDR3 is TGTGCCAGTAGTGGGGACTCCGGTGAAGATACGCAGTATTTT. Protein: CASSGDSGEDTQYF.

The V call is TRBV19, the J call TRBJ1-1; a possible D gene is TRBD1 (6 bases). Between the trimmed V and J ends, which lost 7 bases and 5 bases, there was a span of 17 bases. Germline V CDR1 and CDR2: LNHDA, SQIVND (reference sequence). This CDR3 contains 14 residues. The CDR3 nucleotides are TGTGCCAGTACCAAGGGGGACGGATGGACTGAAGCTTTCTTT. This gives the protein CASTKGDGWTEAFF.

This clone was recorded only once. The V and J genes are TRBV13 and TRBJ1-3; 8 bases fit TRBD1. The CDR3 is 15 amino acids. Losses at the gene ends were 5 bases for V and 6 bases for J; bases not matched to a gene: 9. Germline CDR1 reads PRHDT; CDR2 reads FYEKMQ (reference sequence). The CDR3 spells CASSGQRTGQNTIYF. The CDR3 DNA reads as TGTGCCAGCAGCGGGCAGAGGACAGGGCAAAACACCATATATTTT.

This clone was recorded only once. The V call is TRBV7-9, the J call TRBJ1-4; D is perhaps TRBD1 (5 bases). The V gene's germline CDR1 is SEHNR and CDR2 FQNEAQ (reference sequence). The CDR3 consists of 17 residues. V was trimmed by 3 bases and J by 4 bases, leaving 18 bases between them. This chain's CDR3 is CASSFELGGKINEKLFF. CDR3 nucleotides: TGTGCCAGCAGCTTCGAGTTGGGGGGAAAGATTAATGAAAAACTGTTTTTT.

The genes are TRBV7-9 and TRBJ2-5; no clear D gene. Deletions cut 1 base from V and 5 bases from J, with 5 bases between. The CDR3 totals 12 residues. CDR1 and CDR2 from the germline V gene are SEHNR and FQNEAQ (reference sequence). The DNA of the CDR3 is TGTGCCAGCAGCTTAGAGAGGGAGACCCAGTACTTC. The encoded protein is CASSLERETQYF.

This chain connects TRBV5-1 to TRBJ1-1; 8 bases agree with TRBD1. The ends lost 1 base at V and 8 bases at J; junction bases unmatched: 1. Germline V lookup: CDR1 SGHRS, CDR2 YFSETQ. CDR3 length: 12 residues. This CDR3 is CASSLYRGEAFF. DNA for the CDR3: TGCGCCAGCAGCTTGTACAGGGGGGAAGCTTTCTTT.

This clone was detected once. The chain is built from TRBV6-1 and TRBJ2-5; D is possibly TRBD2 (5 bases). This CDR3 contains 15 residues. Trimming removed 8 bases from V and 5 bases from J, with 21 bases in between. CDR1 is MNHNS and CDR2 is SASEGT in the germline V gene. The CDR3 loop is CASFWPGSGGETQYF. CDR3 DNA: TGTGCCAGCTTCTGGCCGGGTAGTGGCGGGGAGACCCAGTACTTC.

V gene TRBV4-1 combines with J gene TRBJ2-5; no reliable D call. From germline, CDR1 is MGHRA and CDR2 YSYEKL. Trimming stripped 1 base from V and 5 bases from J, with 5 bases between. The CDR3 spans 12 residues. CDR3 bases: TGCGCCAGCAGCCAAGTTAGCGAGACCCAGTACTTC. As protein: CASSQVSETQYF.

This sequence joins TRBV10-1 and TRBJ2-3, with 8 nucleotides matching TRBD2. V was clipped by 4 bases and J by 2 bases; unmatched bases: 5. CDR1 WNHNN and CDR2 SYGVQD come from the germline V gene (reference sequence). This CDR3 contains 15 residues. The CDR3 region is CASSGAGDVTDTQYF. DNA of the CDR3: TGCGCCAGCAGTGGAGCGGGAGACGTCACAGATACGCAGTATTTT.

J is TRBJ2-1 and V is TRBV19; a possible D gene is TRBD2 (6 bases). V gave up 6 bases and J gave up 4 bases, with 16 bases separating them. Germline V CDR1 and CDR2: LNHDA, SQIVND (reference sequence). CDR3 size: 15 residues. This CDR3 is CASREGRAWYNEQFF. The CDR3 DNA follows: TGTGCCAGTAGGGAGGGCAGGGCATGGTACAATGAGCAGTTCTTC.